This TCR beta chain comes out of a study of cytomegalovirus exposure and HLA in healthy donors. For the study at large: Assignment to the Caucasian-associated ancestry cluster applied to around four fifths of the approximately 400 genotyped donors. Notes on the study in general: In a later analysis, specific HLA alleles were associated with under 20,000 TCR beta sequences at a 0.05 false discovery rate. Presence/absence analyses assumed roughly uniform sequencing depth across donors, which may not hold. Researchers reported from a later analysis that most CMV-associated TCR beta chains appeared HLA-restricted.

Both 60 Vbeta primers and 13 Jbeta primers went into the PCR. Method: immunoSEQ multiplex PCR; TCRdb's copy keeps in-frame clones and lacks some. The data show around 200,000 clones, over 65% seen once. Comment on this clone: No antigen is known for it.

Sequencing was done on a sample of PBMCs. This clonotype was sampled from a woman aged 60-75 years in good health and CMV-seropositive.

Written as DNA, the CDR3 is TGTGCCAGCAGCCCTCATTTCGGTCCCGAGCAGTACTTC. It specifies CASSPHFGPEQYF. The chain joins TRBV7-9 to TRBJ2-5; D uncertain. With the DNA end fitting TRBJ2-7 better, the J assignment may be wrong. The CDR3 loop spans 13 amino acids. Germline CDR1 reads SEHNR; CDR2 reads FQNEAQ (reference sequence).